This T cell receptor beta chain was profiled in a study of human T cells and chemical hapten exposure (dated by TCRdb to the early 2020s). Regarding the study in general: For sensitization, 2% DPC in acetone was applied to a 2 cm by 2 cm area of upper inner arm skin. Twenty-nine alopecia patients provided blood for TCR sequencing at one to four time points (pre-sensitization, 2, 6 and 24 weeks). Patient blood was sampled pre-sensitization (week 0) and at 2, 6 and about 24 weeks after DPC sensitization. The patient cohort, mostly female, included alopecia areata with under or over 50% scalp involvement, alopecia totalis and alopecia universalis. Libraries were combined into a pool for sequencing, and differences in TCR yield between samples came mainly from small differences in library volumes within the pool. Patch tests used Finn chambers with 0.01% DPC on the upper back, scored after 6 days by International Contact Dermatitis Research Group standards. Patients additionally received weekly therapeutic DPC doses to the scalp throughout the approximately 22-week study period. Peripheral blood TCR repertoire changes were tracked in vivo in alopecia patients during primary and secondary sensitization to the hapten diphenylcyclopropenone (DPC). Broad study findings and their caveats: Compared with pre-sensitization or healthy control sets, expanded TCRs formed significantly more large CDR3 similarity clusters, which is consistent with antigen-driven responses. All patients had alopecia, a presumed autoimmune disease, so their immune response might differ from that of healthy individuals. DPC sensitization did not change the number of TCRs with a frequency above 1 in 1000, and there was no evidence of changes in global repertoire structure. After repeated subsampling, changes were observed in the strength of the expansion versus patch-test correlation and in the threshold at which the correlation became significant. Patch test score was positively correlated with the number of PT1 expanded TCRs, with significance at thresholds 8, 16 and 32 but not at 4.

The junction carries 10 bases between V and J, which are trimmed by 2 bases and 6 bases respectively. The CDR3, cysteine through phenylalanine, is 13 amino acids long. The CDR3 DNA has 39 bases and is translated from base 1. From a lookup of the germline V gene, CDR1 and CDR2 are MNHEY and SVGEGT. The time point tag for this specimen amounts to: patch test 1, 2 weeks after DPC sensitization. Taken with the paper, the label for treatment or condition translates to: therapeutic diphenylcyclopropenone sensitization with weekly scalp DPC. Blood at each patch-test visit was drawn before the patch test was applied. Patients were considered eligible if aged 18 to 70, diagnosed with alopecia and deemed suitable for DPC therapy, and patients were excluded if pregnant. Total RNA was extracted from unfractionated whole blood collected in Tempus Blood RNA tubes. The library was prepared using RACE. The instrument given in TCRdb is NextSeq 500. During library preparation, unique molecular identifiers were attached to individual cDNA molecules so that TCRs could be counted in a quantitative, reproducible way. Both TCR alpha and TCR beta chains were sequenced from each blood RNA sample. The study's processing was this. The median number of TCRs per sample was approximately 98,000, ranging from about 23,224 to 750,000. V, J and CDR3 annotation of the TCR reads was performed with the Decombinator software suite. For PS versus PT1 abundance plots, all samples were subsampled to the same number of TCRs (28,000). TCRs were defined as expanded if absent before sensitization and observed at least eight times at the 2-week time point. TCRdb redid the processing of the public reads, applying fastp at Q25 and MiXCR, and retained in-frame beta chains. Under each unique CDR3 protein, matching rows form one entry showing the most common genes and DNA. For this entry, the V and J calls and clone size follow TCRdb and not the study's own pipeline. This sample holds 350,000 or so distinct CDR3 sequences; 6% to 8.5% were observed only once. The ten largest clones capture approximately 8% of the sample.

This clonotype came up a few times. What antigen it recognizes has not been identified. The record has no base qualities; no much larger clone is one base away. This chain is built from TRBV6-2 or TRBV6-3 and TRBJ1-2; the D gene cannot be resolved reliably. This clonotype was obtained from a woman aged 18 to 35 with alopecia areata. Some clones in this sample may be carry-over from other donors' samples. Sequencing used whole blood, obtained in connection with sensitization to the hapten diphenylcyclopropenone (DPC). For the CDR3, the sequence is CASSYIMGDGYTF. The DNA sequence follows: TGTGCCAGCAGTTACATAATGGGAGATGGCTACACCTTC.